Listed below are T cell receptor beta chains from one sample, sequenced in a study of T cells in Graves' hyperthyroidism and ophthalmopathy. TCRdb redid the calling of the multiplex PCR reads with MiXCR, one entry per CDR3 protein. The sample yields about 640,000 distinct CDR3 sequences, 20% seen once. The sequenced material came from blood. The receptors here all came from a man under 40 with Graves' ophthalmopathy. CDR3s include the opening cysteine and the closing phenylalanine or tryptophan. D genes are given only for firm matches. A row's size may be missing; if present it is once, few, many or a size class.

>-|TRBV4-1|-|TRBJ2-1|15
TGCGCCAGCAGCCAAGATCATGGCTTTTACAATGAGCAGTTCTTC
CASSQDHGFYNEQFF
>-|TRBV6-5|TRBD2|TRBJ2-1|17
TGTGCCAGCAGTTACCCGACACATAGCGGGAGGGCCGATGAGCAGTTCTTC
CASSYPTHSGRADEQFF
>-|TRBV2|TRBD2|TRBJ2-3|15
TGTGCCAGCAGTGAGCCTAGCGGTAGCACAGATACGCAGTATTTT
CASSEPSGSTDTQYF
>-|TRBV29-1|TRBD1|TRBJ1-1|16
TGCAGCGTTGAAGATTTAGGGACAGGGTATCACACTGAAGCTTTCTTT
CSVEDLGTGYHTEAFF
>-|TRBV7-9|-|TRBJ1-2|13
TGTGCCAGCATCGGGGCAAGTAACTATGGCTACACCTTC
CASIGASNYGYTF
>many|TRBV20-1|-|TRBJ2-5|12
TGCAGTGCTCGAGGGGGACAAGAGACCCAGTACTTC
CSARGGQETQYF
>once|TRBV30|TRBD1|TRBJ1-5|14
TGTGCCTGGAGTACCGGACAGGGCGCTCGGCCCCAGCATTTT
CAWSTGQGARPQHF
>few|TRBV11-2|-|TRBJ2-2|14
TGTGCCAGCAGCTTGGACACGTTGTACGGGGAGCTGTTTTTT
CASSLDTLYGELFF
>few|TRBV19|-|TRBJ2-7|12
TGTGCCACTTCGGAGAGCTCCTACGAGCAGTACTTC
CATSESSYEQYF
>-|TRBV6-1|-|TRBJ1-5|15
TGTGCCAGCAGTGAAAATTCGGGCATAATCGAGCCCCAGCATTTT
CASSENSGIIEPQHF
>-|TRBV7-2|TRBD2|TRBJ2-7|15
TGTGCCAGCAGCTTCGAGACTAGCGGAACCTACGAGCAGTACTTC
CASSFETSGTYEQYF
>-|TRBV6-1|-|TRBJ1-1|16
TGTGCCAGCAGTACGGGTCTTGCCTACACGAACACTGAAGCTTTCTTT
CASSTGLAYTNTEAFF
>few|TRBV25-1|-|TRBJ1-2|13
TGTGCCAGCAGTGATAATGGGGCCTATGGCTACACCTTC
CASSDNGAYGYTF
>many|TRBV5-6|-|TRBJ2-7|14
TGTGCCAGCAGCTTGTGGGGGGCCATCTACGAGCAGTACTTC
CASSLWGAIYEQYF
>many|TRBV12-3/TRBV12-4|-|TRBJ1-2|13
TGTGCCAGCAGTTGGACCGATAACTATGGCTACACCTTC
CASSWTDNYGYTF